The rows below give T cell receptor beta chains drawn from one sample of a study of T cell clones after liver transplantation. Repertoires were generated with immunoSEQ multiplex PCR, while TCRdb's copy carries only in-frame clones and drops some. The sample holds tens of thousands of clones, around 70% seen once. Here the sequenced sample was CD4+ T cells from blood, taken at the 22-month timepoint. The receptor set was obtained from a human patient who received a liver transplant. The graft donor may account for some of the T cells. Both conserved end residues are part of each CDR3. Only part of the rows carry a size: once, few, many, or a class if the clone is expanded.

v_call	j_call	clone_size	cdr3_aa
TRBV21-1	TRBJ1-5	-	CASSKDHDSNQPQHF
TRBV18	TRBJ1-1	-	CASSPLQSGGNTEAFF
TRBV14	TRBJ2-3	-	CASSLTQYF
TRBV7-2	TRBJ1-2	-	CASRSTGTGGAKGYTF
TRBV28	TRBJ1-3	once	CASSSTGTGDTIYF
TRBV5-4	TRBJ2-7	-	CASSFGGTGTYEQYF
TRBV19	TRBJ1-3	medium-sized	CASSRGDNSGNTIYF
TRBV6-5	TRBJ2-3	-	CASSRDRGTTDTQYF
TRBV5-5	TRBJ2-2	-	CASSFSGGTNTGELFF
TRBV2	TRBJ1-2	few	CASSGGRDYGYTF
TRBV7-9	TRBJ1-3	-	CASSLGQGNTIYF
TRBV10-3	TRBJ1-2	few	CAISNPTGPSGYTF
TRBV7-3	TRBJ2-1	-	CASSPSSGAYDEQFF
TRBV6-5	TRBJ2-5	-	CASSYRGPGETQYF
TRBV2	TRBJ1-4	-	CASMARPATNEKLFF
TRBV28	TRBJ1-1	-	CASSLPKGQAAEAFF
TRBV28	TRBJ1-1	-	CASSLSPGAAFF
TRBV7-9	TRBJ2-1	-	CASSLAGLRYNEQFF
TRBV18	TRBJ2-2	once	CASSSISGANTGELFF
TRBV6-1	TRBJ1-5	-	CASSEGNTQPQHF
TRBV23-1	TRBJ1-6	-	CASSHPPAEEGNSPLHF
TRBV28	TRBJ2-5	few	CASSALRQGGKETQYF
TRBV27	TRBJ2-1	-	CASTSISSYNEQFF
TRBV7-2	TRBJ2-3	-	CASSLGLAVADTQYF
TRBV4-2	TRBJ2-1	-	CASSQPPRYSYNEQFF
TRBV28	TRBJ1-2	-	CASSLRRSGYTF
TRBV6-5	TRBJ1-6	-	CASSYRGSPLHF
TRBV5-4	TRBJ2-7	many	CASRSDLAGSYEQYF
TRBV10-3	TRBJ2-6	once	CAISETASRSGANVLTF
TRBV28	TRBJ1-2	-	CASNRWGDKDGYTF
TRBV11-2	TRBJ2-3	-	CASSSNVGGGDTQYF
TRBV10-3	TRBJ2-3	once	CAISESPSGAGDTQYF
TRBV19	TRBJ2-6	-	CASRLDDSGANVLTF
TRBV5-1	TRBJ2-7	-	CASSPGLADPYEQYF
TRBV2	TRBJ2-3	-	CASSTPRTDTQYF
TRBV28	TRBJ1-4	-	CASSLWSGEVGSTNEKLFF
TRBV15	TRBJ2-3	-	CATSFPSGEADTQYF
TRBV7-2	TRBJ2-7	-	CASSMRLGYEQYF
TRBV9	TRBJ2-6	few	CASSVGGGANVLTF
TRBV2	TRBJ2-7	few	CASSEVTSGVEQYF
TRBV19	TRBJ2-3	-	CASSTTADTQYF